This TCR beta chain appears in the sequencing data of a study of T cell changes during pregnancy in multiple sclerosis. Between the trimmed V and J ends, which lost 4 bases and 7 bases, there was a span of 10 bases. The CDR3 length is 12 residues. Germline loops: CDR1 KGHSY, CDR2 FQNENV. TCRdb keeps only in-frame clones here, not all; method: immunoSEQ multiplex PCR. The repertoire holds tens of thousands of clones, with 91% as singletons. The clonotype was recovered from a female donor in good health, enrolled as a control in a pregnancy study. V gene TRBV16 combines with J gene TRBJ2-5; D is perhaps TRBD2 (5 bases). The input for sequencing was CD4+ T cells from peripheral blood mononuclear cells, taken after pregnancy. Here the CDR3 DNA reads TGTGCCAGCAGCCTCCGGGGAGTGACCCAGTACTTC. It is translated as CASSLRGVTQYF.